The sequence of this T cell receptor beta chain was determined in a study of blood T cell repertoires in COVID-19. Overall study context: T cells, B-cell-depleted T cells, or PBMCs provided the cDNA or gDNA that served as material.

V shed 9 bases, J shed 4 bases, and the junction held 7 bases outside the gene matches. The CDR3 loop spans 13 amino acids. Germline CDR1 reads KGHDR; CDR2 reads SFDVKD. Sequenced by immunoSEQ multiplex PCR; TCRdb stores in-frame clones only, minus some. The sample comprises around 56,000 clones, about 93% of which are singletons, and 16% rests with the top ten. The rearrangement uses TRBV24-1 and TRBJ2-5; 7 bases map to TRBD2. The sample was peripheral blood. The sequence was obtained from an older man with acute or convalescent COVID-19. DNA for the CDR3: TGTGCCACCTCGACCGGGGAGGGAGAGACCCAGTACTTC. It is translated as CATSTGEGETQYF.